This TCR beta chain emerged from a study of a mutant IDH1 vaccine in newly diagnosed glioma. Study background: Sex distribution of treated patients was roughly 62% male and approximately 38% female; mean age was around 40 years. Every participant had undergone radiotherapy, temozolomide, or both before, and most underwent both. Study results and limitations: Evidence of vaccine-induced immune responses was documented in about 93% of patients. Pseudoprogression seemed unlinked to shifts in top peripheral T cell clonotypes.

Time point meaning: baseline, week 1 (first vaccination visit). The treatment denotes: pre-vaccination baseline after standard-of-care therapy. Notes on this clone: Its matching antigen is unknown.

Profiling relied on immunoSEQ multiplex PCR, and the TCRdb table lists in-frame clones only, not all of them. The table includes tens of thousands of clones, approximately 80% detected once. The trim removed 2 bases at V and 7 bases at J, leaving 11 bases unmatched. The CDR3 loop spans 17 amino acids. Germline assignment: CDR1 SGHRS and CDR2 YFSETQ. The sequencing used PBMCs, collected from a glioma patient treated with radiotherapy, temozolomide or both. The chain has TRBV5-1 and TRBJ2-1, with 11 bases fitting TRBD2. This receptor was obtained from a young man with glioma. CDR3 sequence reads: CASSFRIAGGPDNEQFF. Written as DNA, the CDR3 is TGCGCCAGCAGCTTCCGGATAGCGGGAGGGCCGGATAATGAGCAGTTCTTC.